Listed here is a single TCR beta chain. Its antigen has not been determined. The input lacks base qualities; no much larger clone sits a single base away. Collaborating institutions collected whole blood in K2EDTA tubes following their own protocols. For TCRbeta analysis, collaborators shipped samples in one of three forms: frozen whole blood, isolated PBMCs, or DNA extracted from either of those sample types. The junction shows trimming of 2 bases on V and 4 bases on J, plus 12 bases between the germline ends. CDR1 and CDR2 are read off the germline V gene (reference sequence) as GTSNPN and SVGIG. From cysteine to phenylalanine, the CDR3 is 15 amino acids long. The read is trimmed to its CDR3 DNA, 45 bases read in frame from base 1. This specimen comes from a study of blood T cell repertoires in COVID-19 (dated by TCRdb to 2019 to 2021). About the full investigation: Samples covering the acute and convalescent phases of COVID-19 were provided by collaborators in the United States, Italy and Spain. The prospective study material was composed of cDNA or gDNA derived from T cells, B-cell-depleted T cells, or PBMCs. Deeply sampled blood TCRbeta repertoires from subjects exposed to, actively infected with, or recovered from COVID-19 were included in the dataset. Where HLA class I and class II types were available, the types were taken from metadata supplied by the sample provider, not from assay-based typing. The repertoires were made available in a free public database intended to serve as a resource for research on the immune response to SARS-CoV-2. Samples were obtained from the ongoing ImmuneRACE study (first 160 participants) and from about 1,300 subjects provided by 6 global collaborators. Sample metadata almost always included a de-identified subject ID, COVID-19 status, age in years and sex. Study-wide conclusions, independent of this receptor: The quantity of clinical and demographic metadata differed by source and by participant and was supplied without curation.

The immunoSEQ Assay, a bias-controlled multiplex PCR, was used to amplify TCRbeta CDR3 regions from genomic DNA. For the original study's pipeline: The number of nucleated cells in each sample was estimated from the amplification of reference gene primers within the assay. To quantify the absolute abundance of each unique TCRbeta CDR3 rearrangement, sequence reads were collapsed and filtered. For each sample, productive Simpson clonality was calculated by taking the square root of Simpson's diversity index across productive rearrangements. Imported from immuneACCESS, the table was reduced by TCRdb to in-frame sequences with V and J called. These copies leave out some clones; in studies compared against another copy, an unresolved V gene accounts for under half, and the cause of the remainder is not known. The DNA was the basis for D and trimming; V, J and clone size are from that table. The sample contains 300,000 to 350,000 clones, around four fifths of them found a single time. The ten top clones hold 2.5% to 3% of the sample.

Material: peripheral blood. This receptor was taken from a man aged 25-45 years with active or convalescent COVID-19. This sequence uses TRBV30 and TRBJ2-6; the D gene is perhaps TRBD1, from 6 matching bases. The sequenced DNA is TGTGCCTGGAGTTCAGGGGTTAGGGGGGCCAACGTCCTGACTTTC. Its product reads: CAWSSGVRGANVLTF.